The present entry profiles one T cell receptor beta chain with its context. V gave up 2 bases and J gave up 7 bases, with 12 bases separating them. The V gene's germline CDR1 is SGHNT and CDR2 YYREEE (reference sequence). There are 14 residues in the CDR3. This record belongs to a study of blood T cell repertoires in COVID-19. The wider study: T cells, B-cell-depleted T cells, or PBMCs supplied cDNA or gDNA.

Per the original data handling: Cell counts per sample came from amplifying reference gene primers. TCRdb's copy holds only in-frame clones and misses some; the assay was immunoSEQ multiplex PCR. For V, J and clone size, that table is used; D and trimming come from the DNA. The sample comprises around 160,000 clones, more than 65% of which are singletons, and approximately 13% rests with the top ten. Sequenced input: peripheral blood. The receptor's source is a woman older than 75 with acute or convalescent COVID-19. This chain joins TRBV5-4 and TRBJ2-2, with a weak D call TRBD2 (6 bases). CDR3 loop: CASSFRGGNGELFF. The CDR3 nucleotides read TGTGCCAGCAGCTTTAGGGGCGGGAACGGGGAGCTGTTTTTT.